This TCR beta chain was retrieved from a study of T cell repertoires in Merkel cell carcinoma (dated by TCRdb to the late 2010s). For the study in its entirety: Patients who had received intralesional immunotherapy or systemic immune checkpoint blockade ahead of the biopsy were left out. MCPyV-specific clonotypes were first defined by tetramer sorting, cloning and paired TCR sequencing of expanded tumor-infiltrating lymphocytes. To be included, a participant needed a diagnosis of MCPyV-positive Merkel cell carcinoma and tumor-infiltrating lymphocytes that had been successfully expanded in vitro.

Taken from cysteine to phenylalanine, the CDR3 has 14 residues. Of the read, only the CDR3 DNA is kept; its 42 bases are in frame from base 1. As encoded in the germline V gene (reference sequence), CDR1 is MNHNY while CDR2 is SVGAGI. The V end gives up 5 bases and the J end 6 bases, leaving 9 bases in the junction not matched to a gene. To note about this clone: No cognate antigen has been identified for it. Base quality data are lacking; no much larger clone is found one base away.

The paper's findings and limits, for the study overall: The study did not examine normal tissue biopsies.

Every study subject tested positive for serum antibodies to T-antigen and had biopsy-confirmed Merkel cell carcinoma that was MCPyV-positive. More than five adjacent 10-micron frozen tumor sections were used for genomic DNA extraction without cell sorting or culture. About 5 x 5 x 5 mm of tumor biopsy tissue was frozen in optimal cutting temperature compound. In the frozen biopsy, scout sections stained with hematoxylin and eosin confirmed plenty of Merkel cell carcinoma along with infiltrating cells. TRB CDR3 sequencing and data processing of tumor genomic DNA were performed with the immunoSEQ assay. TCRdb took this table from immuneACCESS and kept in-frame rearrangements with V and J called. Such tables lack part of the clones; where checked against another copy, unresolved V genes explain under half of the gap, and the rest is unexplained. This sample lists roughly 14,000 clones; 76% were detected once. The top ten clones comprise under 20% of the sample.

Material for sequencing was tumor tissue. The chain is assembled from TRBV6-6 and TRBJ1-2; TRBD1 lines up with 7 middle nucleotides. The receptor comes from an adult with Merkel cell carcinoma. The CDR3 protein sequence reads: CASSVLQGWNGYTF. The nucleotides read TGTGCCAGCAGTGTTCTACAGGGGTGGAATGGCTACACCTTC.